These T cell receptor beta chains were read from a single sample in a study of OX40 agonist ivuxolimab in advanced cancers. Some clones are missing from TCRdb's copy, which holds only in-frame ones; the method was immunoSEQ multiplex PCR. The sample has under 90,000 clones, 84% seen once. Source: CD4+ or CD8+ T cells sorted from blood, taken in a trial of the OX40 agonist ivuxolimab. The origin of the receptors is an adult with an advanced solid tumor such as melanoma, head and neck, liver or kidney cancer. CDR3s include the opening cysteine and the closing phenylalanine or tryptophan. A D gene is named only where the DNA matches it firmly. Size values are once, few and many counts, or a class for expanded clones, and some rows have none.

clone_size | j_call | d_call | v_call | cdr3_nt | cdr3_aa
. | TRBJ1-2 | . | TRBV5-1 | TGCGCCAGCAGCTTGGCCGACAGACTCTATGGCTACACCTTC | CASSLADRLYGYTF
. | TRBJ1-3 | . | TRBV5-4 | TGTGCCAGCAGCTTGGATCAGGGATGGAACACCATATATTTT | CASSLDQGWNTIYF
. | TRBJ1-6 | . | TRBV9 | TGTGCCAGCAGCGTAGATGGGACACCTAATTCACCCCTCCACTTT | CASSVDGTPNSPLHF
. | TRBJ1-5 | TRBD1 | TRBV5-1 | TGCGCCAGCAGCCCGGGACAGGGGATGCAGCCCCAGCATTTT | CASSPGQGMQPQHF
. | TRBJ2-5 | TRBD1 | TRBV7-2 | TGTGCCAGCAGCTTAGCTGGACAGGGGGGGAGATACCAAGAGACCCAGTACTTC | CASSLAGQGGRYQETQYF
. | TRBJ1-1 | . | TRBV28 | TGTGCCAGCAGTTCCCCCCTAGACAGGCCGATGAACACTGAAGCTTTCTTT | CASSSPLDRPMNTEAFF
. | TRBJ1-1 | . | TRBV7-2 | TGTGCCAGCAGCGCTAGGCCGGGCCCTGGGGCTGAAGCTTTCTTT | CASSARPGPGAEAFF
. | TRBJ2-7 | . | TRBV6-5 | TGTGCCAGCAAGTTCAGGGTAGGGTACGAGCAGTACTTC | CASKFRVGYEQYF
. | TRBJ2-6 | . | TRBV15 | TGTGCCACCAGCAAAGGTACGGGGGCCAACGTCCTGACTTTC | CATSKGTGANVLTF
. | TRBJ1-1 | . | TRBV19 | TGTGCCAGTAGTATATGGGGGGGCCGGGGCACTGAAGCTTTCTTT | CASSIWGGRGTEAFF
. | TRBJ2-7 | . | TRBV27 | TGTGCCAGCAGTTACTCCGCGGCCTCCTACGAGCAGTACTTC | CASSYSAASYEQYF
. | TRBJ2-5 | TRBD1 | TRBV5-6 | TGTGCCAGCACCAACTTCCCCATCCACAGGGGGCTAGAGACCCAGTACTTC | CASTNFPIHRGLETQYF
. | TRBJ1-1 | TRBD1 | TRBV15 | TGTGCCACCAGCAGAGGCAGGTGGGTGACAGGGGAAGGAACTGAAGCTTTCTTT | CATSRGRWVTGEGTEAFF
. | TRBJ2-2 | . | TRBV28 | TGTGCCAGCAGCCTCTCTTTCGCCGGGGGCCGGAATGTGGAGGAGCTGTTTTTT | CASSLSFAGGRNVEELFF
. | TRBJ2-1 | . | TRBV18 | TGTGCCAGCTCACCGATACAGGCCTACAATGAGCAGTTCTTC | CASSPIQAYNEQFF
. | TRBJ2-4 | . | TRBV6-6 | TGTGCCAGCAGTTACGAGAGGGCCAAAAACATTCAGTACTTC | CASSYERAKNIQYF
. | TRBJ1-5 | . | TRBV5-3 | TGTGCCAGAAGCTACTCAGGAGACAATCAGCCCCAGCATTTT | CARSYSGDNQPQHF
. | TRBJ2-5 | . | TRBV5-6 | TGTGCCAGCAGCCTTAGCAATCCGGACCAAGAGACCCAGTACTTC | CASSLSNPDQETQYF
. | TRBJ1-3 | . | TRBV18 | TGTGCCAGCTCACCGGACAGACACTCTGGAAACACCATATATTTT | CASSPDRHSGNTIYF
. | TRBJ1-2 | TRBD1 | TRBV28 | TGTGCCAGCAGTTTATTTTCAGGGGGGAACTATGGCTACACCTTC | CASSLFSGGNYGYTF
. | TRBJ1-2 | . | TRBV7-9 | TGTGCCAGCAGCCAACAGGGATTTAAGAATGGCTACACCTTC | CASSQQGFKNGYTF
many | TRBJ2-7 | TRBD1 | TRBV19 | TGTGCCAGTACCCTGGCCCCGACAGGGGGAGGTTACGAGCAGTACTTC | CASTLAPTGGGYEQYF
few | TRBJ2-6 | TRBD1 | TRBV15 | TGTGCCACCAGCAGAGAGGGACAGGACCGAAGTACCTACTCTGGGGCCAACGTCCTGACTTTC | CATSREGQDRSTYSGANVLTF
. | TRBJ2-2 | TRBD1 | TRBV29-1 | TGCAGCGTAACAGGGGGCTACACCGGGGAGCTGTTTTTT | CSVTGGYTGELFF
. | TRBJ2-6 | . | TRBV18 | TGTGCCAGCTCACCAGGTGGGCAATGGTCTGGGGCCAACGTCCTGACTTTC | CASSPGGQWSGANVLTF
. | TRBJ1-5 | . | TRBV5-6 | TGTGCCAGCAGCCGTCGCTCGGCAGCACCTAATCAGCCCCAGCATTTT | CASSRRSAAPNQPQHF
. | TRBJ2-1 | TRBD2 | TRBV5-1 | TGCGCCAGCAGCTTGGAGCTACTAGCGGGAGCGGACGAGCAGTTCTTC | CASSLELLAGADEQFF